The next 21 T cell receptor beta chains were all read from a single sample in a study of T cell responses to AZD1222 COVID-19 vaccine. Repertoires were generated with immunoSEQ multiplex PCR, while TCRdb's copy carries only in-frame clones and drops some. The sample records 100,000 to 150,000 clones, 88% being singletons. This material consisted of peripheral blood, taken 28 days after the second AZD1222 dose. Receptors originate from an adult who received the AZD1222 COVID-19 vaccine.

The chain has TRBV29-1 and TRBJ2-5; 10 bases fit TRBD2. This CDR3 is built from 16 residues. V lost 6 bases and J lost 5; bases outside the gene matches: 15. The germline V gene has CDR1 SQVTM and CDR2 ANQGSEA. For the CDR3, the DNA is TGCAGCGTCGTACCGTTGGTACTAGCGGGGAGGGAGACCCAGTACTTC. Its protein product is CSVVPLVLAGRETQYF.

This clone was observed a few times. The rearrangement joins TRBV6-5 to TRBJ2-1, with 8 bases fitting TRBD1. This CDR3 region has 15 residues. Losses at the gene ends were 5 bases for V and 0 bases for J; bases not matched to a gene: 3. Germline V gives CDR1 MNHEY, CDR2 SVGAGI. This CDR3 is CASSRDRSSYNEQFF. For the CDR3, the DNA is TGTGCCAGCAGTCGGGACAGGAGCTCCTACAATGAGCAGTTCTTC.

The chain has TRBV11-1 and TRBJ1-2; D uncertain. Per the germline V gene, CDR1 is SGHAT and CDR2 is FQDESV (reference sequence). The CDR3 runs to 14 residues. V dropped 5 bases and J dropped 8 bases, with 18 bases sitting between them. The CDR3 bases are TGTGCCAGCAGCCCCCCCCTGTCGGTTGTGGGCTACACCTTC. Translation gives CASSPPLSVVGYTF.

V and J are TRBV19 and TRBJ1-2, with a possible D match to TRBD1 (6 bases). CDR3 length equals 12 residues. Between the trimmed V and J ends, which lost 11 bases and 3 bases, there was a span of 13 bases. Per the germline V gene, CDR1 is LNHDA and CDR2 is SQIVND (reference sequence). CDR3 residues: CAVRGSDYGYTF. The DNA for the CDR3 is TGTGCCGTCAGGGGTAGCGACTATGGCTACACCTTC.

This clone appeared once. This chain joins TRBV29-1 and TRBJ1-4, with TRBD1 identical over 7 bases. The trim removed 3 bases at V and 8 bases at J, leaving 9 bases unmatched. CDR1 and CDR2 (germline): SQVTM, ANQGSEA. The CDR3 consists of 14 residues. The chain's CDR3 is CSVDPTGMEEKLFF. CDR3 sequence (DNA): TGCAGCGTTGACCCGACAGGGATGGAGGAAAAACTGTTTTTT.

The V and J genes are TRBV5-1 and TRBJ1-2; 8 bases align to TRBD1. The V gene's germline CDR1 is SGHRS and CDR2 YFSETQ. The J segment lost 8 bases and the V segment lost 7 bases, leaving 10 bases of the junction unmatched. The CDR3 runs 13 residues. CDR3 region: CASHPDRVSGYTF. In DNA, the CDR3 is TGCGCCAGCCATCCGGACAGGGTCTCCGGCTACACCTTC.

CDR3 residues: CSVPRLGGGNEQFF. The DNA for the CDR3 is TGCAGCGTTCCCCGGTTGGGGGGGGGCAATGAGCAGTTCTTC. The V and J genes are TRBV29-1 and TRBJ2-1; 7 nucleotides match TRBD2. J gave up 6 bases and V 5 bases, and 10 bases lay outside the gene matches. The CDR3 consists of 14 residues. Per the germline V gene, CDR1 is SQVTM and CDR2 is ANQGSEA.

This clone was seen more than once but under ten times. The V call is TRBV28, the J call TRBJ1-5; 7 bases map to TRBD1. Germline V gene data show CDR1 as MDHEN and CDR2 as SYDVKM. This CDR3 comprises 14 residues. V lost 6 bases and J lost 6; bases outside the gene matches: 8. The DNA of the CDR3 is TGTGCCAGCAGCTCCCACAGGGGTGGTCAGCCCCAGCATTTT. This codes for CASSSHRGGQPQHF.

The chain joins TRBV4-3 to TRBJ2-2; either TRBD1 or TRBD2 may fit D (5 bases each). V lost 1 base to trimming and J lost 10 bases, with 13 bases between them. CDR3 size: 14 residues. Looked up from germline, CDR1 is LGHNA and CDR2 is YSLEER. CDR3 in DNA: TGCGCCAGCAGCCAAGTGGGGGAGTGGGTGGAGCTGTTTTTT. Its protein product is CASSQVGEWVELFF.

The chain carries TRBV28 and TRBJ1-2; no firm D call. The CDR3 sequence is 13 residues long. V lost 1 base, J lost 0 bases, and 3 bases lay in between. The germline CDR1 and CDR2 sequences are MDHEN and SYDVKM. CDR3 sequence (DNA): TGTGCCAGCAGTTTATATCCTAACTATGGCTACACCTTC. It is translated as CASSLYPNYGYTF.

The rearrangement links TRBV27 to TRBJ1-1, with D uncertain. The V end lost 3 bases, the J end lost 3 bases, and 11 bases lay between the germline ends. This CDR3 is 14 amino acids long. Germline lookup yields CDR1 MNHEY and CDR2 SMNVEV (reference sequence). The CDR3 DNA is TGTGCCAGCAGTTTGATAGGCGTGGACACTGAAGCTTTCTTT. Translated, it gives CASSLIGVDTEAFF.

The chain employs TRBV30 and TRBJ2-3, with D possibly called TRBD1 or TRBD2 (7 bases each). This CDR3 is 16 amino acids long. V lost 5 bases, J lost 4 bases, and 22 bases lay in between. CDR1 GTSNPN and CDR2 SVGIG come from the germline V gene (reference sequence). CDR3 DNA: TGTGCCTGGTGGGCCCCGGTACAGGGGAGGGCAGATACGCAGTATTTT. Translating gives CAWWAPVQGRADTQYF.

The chain recombines TRBV9 with TRBJ1-1; D perhaps matches TRBD1 (6 bases). CDR3 size: 17 residues. The germline gives CDR1 SGDLS, CDR2 YYNGEE. V was cut by 0 bases and J by 0 bases, with 15 bases left in between. CDR3 bases: TGTGCCAGCAGCGTAGACGGGGCAGGGGCCATGAACACTGAAGCTTTCTTT. This gives the protein CASSVDGAGAMNTEAFF. Full variable domain (outside the CDR3, taken from reference TRBV9 and TRBJ1-1): DSGVTQTPKHLITATGQRVTLRCSPRSGDLSVYWYQQSLDQGLQFLIQYYNGEERAKGNILERFSAQQFPDLHSELNLSSLELGDSALYFCASSVDGAGAMNTEAFFGQGTRLTVV.

The chain has TRBV7-2 and TRBJ1-1, with D possibly being TRBD1 (5 bases). The CDR3 runs 18 residues. Trimming removed 1 base from V and 1 base from J, with 19 bases in between. The V gene's germline CDR1 is SGHTA and CDR2 FQGNSA. CDR3 region: CASSLVGRGSHTNTEAFF. CDR3 DNA: TGTGCCAGCAGCTTAGTCGGTAGGGGATCTCATACGAACACTGAAGCTTTCTTT.

V gene TRBV29-1 combines with J gene TRBJ2-1; 8 bases match TRBD2. Unmatched junction bases numbered 16, after V lost 5 bases and J lost 13 bases. CDR1 is SQVTM and CDR2 is ANQGSEA in the germline V gene. This CDR3 has 14 amino acids. The CDR3: CSVLEGTRYDEQFF. CDR3 DNA sequence: TGCAGCGTTCTAGAGGGGACTAGATACGACGAACAGTTCTTC.

CDR3 loop: CASSTGVNTEAFF. The DNA for the CDR3 is TGTGCCAGCAGCACGGGGGTGAACACTGAAGCTTTCTTT. The chain carries TRBV7-9 and TRBJ1-1; TRBD1 is a possible D gene (5 bases). V lost 5 bases, J lost 0 bases, and 7 bases lay in between. The CDR3 contains 13 residues. Looked up from germline, CDR1 is SEHNR and CDR2 is FQNEAQ (reference sequence). The full variable domain, in which reference TRBV7-9 and TRBJ1-1 provide the parts outside the CDR3, is DTGVSQNPRHKITKRGQNVTFRCDPISEHNRLYWYRQTLGQGPEFLTYFQNEAQLEKSRLLSDRFSAERPKGSFSTLEIQRTEQGDSAMYLCASSTGVNTEAFFGQGTRLTVV.

This CDR3 is CASLSGIYNEQFF. The CDR3 nucleotides are TGTGCCAGTCTGAGCGGGATCTACAATGAGCAGTTCTTC. J is TRBJ2-1 and V is TRBV28; 7 positions agree with TRBD2. With V trimmed by 9 bases and J by 3 bases, 5 bases remained unmatched. The CDR3 runs to 13 residues. Germline assignment: CDR1 MDHEN and CDR2 SYDVKM. The full variable domain, with the rest looked up from reference TRBV28 and TRBJ2-1, is DVKVTQSSRYLVKRTGEKVFLECVQDMDHENMFWYRQDPGLGLRLIYFSYDVKMKEKGDIPEGYSVSREKKERFSLILESASTNQTSMYLCASLSGIYNEQFFGPGTRLTVL.

This chain joins TRBV5-5 and TRBJ1-1; the D gene is possibly TRBD1 (5 bases). This CDR3 contains 13 residues. The germline V and J ends were trimmed by 1 base and 5 bases, with 9 bases remaining between them. Germline V CDR1 and CDR2: SGHKS, YYEKEE (reference sequence). The CDR3 reads CASSLLGGTEAFF. CDR3 coding DNA: TGTGCCAGCAGCTTGTTGGGGGGGACTGAAGCTTTCTTT.

V usage is TRBV7-3 and J usage is TRBJ1-1, with D uncertain. The V end was cut by 1 base, the J end by 2 bases, with 5 bases between. CDR1 SGHTA and CDR2 FQGTGA come from the germline V gene. This CDR3 contains 13 residues. The CDR3 loop is CASSLNSNTEAFF. The CDR3 DNA reads TGTGCCAGCAGCTTAAACTCCAACACTGAAGCTTTCTTT.

The chain recombines TRBV18 with TRBJ1-6; 7 bases align to TRBD1. The CDR3 covers 15 residues. V was pared by 4 bases and J by 4 bases, with 4 bases of the junction left unmatched. Germline values: CDR1 KGHSH, CDR2 LQKENI. CDR3 nucleotide sequence: TGTGCCAGCTCACTGGGACAGAGTTATAATTCACCCCTCCACTTT. Translation: CASSLGQSYNSPLHF. The entire variable domain, with the rest obtained from reference TRBV18 and TRBJ1-6, is as follows: NAGVMQNPRHLVRRRGQEARLRCSPMKGHSHVYWYRQLPEEGLKFMVYLQKENIIDESGMPKERFSAEFPKEGPSILRIQQVVRGDSAAYFCASSLGQSYNSPLHFGNGTRLTVT.

The chain links TRBV7-3 to TRBJ2-1, with 11 positions matching TRBD1. Trimming cost V 5 bases and J 7 bases; bases outside gene matches: 7. Germline CDR1 SGHTA, CDR2 FQGTGA. The CDR3 has 15 amino acids. The CDR3 spells CASSPGTGGMNEQFF. CDR3 in DNA: TGTGCCAGCAGCCCAGGGACAGGGGGTATGAATGAGCAGTTCTTC.